This TCR beta chain derives from a study of CD8+CD57+ T cells in acquired aplastic anemia. Study-wide results and caveats: Sharing between patients and controls was observed for around 30 CD8+ CDR3 sequences.

This clonotype came up many times. Its specificity is unknown. Previously, flow cytometry had revealed CD8+CD57+ cell expansion in the patients chosen for sequencing. CDR3 and TCR beta VDJ profiling relied on genomic DNA as the template. TCRdb re-derived calls from the reads in MiXCR, one entry per CDR3 protein. The sample lists 200,000 or so distinct CDR3 sequences, almost 50% occurring once. V dropped 3 bases and J dropped 9 bases, with 15 bases sitting between them. CDR3 size: 14 residues. Germline assignment: CDR1 SEHNR and CDR2 FQNEAQ (reference sequence). The sequenced material came from sorted CD4+, CD8+, or CD8+CD57+ T cells (not recorded which) from PBMCs. This clonotype was obtained from a human donor with aplastic anemia. The genes are TRBV7-9 and TRBJ2-1, with a possible D match to TRBD2 (6 bases). The CDR3 is CASSFPSRRGEQFF. DNA of the CDR3: TGTGCCAGCAGCTTCCCCTCCAGGAGGGGTGAGCAGTTCTTC.